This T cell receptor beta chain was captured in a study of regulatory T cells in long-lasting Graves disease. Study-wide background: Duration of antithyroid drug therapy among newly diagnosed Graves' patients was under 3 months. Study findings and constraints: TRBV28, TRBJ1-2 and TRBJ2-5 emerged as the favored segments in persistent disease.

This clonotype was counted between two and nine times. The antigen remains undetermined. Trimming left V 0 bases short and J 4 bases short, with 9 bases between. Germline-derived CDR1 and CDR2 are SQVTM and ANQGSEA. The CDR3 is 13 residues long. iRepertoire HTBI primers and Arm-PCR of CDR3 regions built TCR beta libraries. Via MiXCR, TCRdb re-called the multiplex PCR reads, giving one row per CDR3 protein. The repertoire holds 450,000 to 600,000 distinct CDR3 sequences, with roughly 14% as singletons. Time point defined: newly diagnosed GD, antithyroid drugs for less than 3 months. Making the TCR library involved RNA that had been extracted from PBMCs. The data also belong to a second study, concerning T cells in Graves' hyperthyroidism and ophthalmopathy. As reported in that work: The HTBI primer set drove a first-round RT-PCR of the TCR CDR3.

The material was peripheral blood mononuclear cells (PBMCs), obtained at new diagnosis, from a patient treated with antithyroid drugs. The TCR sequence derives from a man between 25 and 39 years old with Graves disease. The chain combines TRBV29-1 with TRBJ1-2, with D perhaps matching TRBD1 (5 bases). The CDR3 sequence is CSVEDATVYGYTF. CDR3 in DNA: TGCAGCGTTGAAGACGCGACAGTCTATGGCTACACCTTC.